This T cell receptor (beta chain) derives from a study of control samples from healthy donors and cancer patients. CDR1 SGDLS and CDR2 YYNGEE come from the germline V gene. J gave up 2 bases and V 0 bases, and 17 bases lay outside the gene matches. CDR3 length equals 21 residues. Profiled with immunoSEQ multiplex PCR; TCRdb holds only in-frame clones, not every one. Among around 90,000 clones, around 86% were seen once, and the ten largest hold around 21%. The sequence came from a man aged 30-40 years in good health. The sequenced material came from blood. This chain uses TRBV9 with TRBJ2-2; TRBD2 agrees at 9 bases. CDR3 bases: TGTGCCAGCAGCGTAGCATCTCACCTAGCGGGGCCAACAATTAACACCGGGGAGCTGTTTTTT. Translated, it gives CASSVASHLAGPTINTGELFF.